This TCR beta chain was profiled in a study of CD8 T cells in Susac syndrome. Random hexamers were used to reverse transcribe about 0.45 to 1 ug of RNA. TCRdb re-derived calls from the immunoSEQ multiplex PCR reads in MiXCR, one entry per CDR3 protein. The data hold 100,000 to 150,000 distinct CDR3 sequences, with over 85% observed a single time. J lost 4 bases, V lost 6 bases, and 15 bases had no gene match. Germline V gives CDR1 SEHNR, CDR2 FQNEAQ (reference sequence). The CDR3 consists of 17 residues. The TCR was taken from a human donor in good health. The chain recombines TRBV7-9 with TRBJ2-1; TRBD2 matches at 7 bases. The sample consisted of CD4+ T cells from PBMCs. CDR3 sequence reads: CASRARRLAEVYNEQFF. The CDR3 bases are TGTGCCAGCAGAGCGCGACGCCTAGCGGAGGTTTACAATGAGCAGTTCTTC.